This note documents a single T cell receptor (beta chain) sequence. CDR1 is KGHDR, CDR2 SFDVKD, per germline. Trimming removed 3 bases at V and 1 base at J, with 19 bases between. The CDR3 length is 18 residues. In the authors' methods: By means of reference gene primer amplification, nucleated cell counts were estimated. Assay used: immunoSEQ multiplex PCR; TCRdb lists only in-frame clones, some missing. The V and J calls and clone size are taken from that table; D and trimming were inferred from the DNA. The sample yields about 150,000 clones, around four fifths seen once. The data belong to a study of blood T cell repertoires in COVID-19. Study as a whole: Samples taken during acute and convalescent COVID-19 were collected in the United States, Italy and Spain.

The TCR originated in a woman aged 80 or over with acute or convalescent COVID-19. Material: peripheral blood. The V and J genes are TRBV24-1 and TRBJ2-3; possibly TRBD2 for D (7 bases). The CDR3 nucleotides are TGTGCCACCAGTGATCCTTACGGGGGGCGATATCGCACAGATACGCAGTATTTT. This translates into CATSDPYGGRYRTDTQYF.